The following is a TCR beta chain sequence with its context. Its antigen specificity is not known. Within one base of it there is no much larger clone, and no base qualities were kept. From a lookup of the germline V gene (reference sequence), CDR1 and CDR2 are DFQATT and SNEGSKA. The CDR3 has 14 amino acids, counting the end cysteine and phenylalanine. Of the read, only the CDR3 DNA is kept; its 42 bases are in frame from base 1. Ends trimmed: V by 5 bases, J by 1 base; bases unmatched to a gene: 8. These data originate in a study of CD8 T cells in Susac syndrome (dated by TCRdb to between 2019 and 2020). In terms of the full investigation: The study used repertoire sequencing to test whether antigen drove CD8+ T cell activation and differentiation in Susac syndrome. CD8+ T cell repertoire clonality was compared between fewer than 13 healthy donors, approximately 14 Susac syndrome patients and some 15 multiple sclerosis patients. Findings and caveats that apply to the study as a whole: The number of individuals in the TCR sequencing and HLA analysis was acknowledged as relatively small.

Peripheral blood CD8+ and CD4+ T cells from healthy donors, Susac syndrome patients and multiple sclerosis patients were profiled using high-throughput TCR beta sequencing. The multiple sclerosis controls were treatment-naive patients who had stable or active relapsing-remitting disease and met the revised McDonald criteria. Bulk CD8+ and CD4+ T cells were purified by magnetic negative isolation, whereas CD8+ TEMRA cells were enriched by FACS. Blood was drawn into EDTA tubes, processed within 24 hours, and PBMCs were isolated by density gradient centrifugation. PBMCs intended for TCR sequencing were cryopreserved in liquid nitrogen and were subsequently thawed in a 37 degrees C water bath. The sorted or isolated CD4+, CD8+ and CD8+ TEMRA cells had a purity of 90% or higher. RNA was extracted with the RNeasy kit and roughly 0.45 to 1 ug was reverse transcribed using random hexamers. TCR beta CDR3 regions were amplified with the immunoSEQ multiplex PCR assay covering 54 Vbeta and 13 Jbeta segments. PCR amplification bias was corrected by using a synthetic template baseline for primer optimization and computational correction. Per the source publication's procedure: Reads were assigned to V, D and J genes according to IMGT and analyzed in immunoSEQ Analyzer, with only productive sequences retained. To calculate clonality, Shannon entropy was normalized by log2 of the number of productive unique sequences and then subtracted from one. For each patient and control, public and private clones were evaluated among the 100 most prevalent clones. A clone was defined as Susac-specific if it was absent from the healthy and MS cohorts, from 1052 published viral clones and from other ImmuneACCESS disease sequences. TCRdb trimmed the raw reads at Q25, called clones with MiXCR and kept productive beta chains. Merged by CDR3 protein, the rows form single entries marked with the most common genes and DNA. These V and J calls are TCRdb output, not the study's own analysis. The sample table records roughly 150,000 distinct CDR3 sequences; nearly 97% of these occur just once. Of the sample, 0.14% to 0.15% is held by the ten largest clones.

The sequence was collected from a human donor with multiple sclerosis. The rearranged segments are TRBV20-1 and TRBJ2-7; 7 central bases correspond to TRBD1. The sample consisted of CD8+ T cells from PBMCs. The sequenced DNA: TGCAGTGCTTATCATCGGGACAGATCCTACGAGCAGTACTTC. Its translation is CSAYHRDRSYEQYF.